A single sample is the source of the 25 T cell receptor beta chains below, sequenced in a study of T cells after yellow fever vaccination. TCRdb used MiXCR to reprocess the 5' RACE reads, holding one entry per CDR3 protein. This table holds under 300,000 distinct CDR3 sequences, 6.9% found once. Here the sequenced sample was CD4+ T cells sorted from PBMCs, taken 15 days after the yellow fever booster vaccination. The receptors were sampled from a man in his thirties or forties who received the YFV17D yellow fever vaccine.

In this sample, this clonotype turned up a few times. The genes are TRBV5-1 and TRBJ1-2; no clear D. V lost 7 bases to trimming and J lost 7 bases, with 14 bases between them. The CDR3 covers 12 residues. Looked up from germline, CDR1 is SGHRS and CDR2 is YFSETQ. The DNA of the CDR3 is TGCGCCAGCGGCGAGGGTGGTTTTGGCTACACCTTC. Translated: CASGEGGFGYTF.

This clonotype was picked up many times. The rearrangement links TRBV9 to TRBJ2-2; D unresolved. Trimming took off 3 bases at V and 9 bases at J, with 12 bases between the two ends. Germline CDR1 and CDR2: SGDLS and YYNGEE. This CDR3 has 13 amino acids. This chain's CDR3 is CASSAQPPRELFF. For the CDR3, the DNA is TGTGCCAGCAGCGCACAACCTCCTAGGGAGCTGTTTTTT.

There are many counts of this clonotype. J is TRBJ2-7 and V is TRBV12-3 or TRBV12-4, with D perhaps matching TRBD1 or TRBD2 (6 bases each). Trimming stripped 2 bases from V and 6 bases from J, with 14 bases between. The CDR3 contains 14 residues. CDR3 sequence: CASSLSGGLLEQYF. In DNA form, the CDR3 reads TGTGCCAGCAGTTTATCCGGGGGCCTGCTCGAGCAGTACTTC.

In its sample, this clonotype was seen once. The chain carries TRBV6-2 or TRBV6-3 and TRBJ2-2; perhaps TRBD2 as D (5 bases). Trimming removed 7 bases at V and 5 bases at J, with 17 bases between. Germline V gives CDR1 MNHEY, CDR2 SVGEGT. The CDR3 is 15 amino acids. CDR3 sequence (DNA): TGTGCCAGCATGGCGCGGGCGGTGAGGACCGGGGAGCTGTTTTTT. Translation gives CASMARAVRTGELFF.

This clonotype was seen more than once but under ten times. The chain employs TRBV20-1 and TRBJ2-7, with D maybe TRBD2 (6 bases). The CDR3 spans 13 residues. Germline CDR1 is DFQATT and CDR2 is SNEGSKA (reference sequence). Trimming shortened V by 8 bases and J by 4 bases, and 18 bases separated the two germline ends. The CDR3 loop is CSLTGGADYEQYF. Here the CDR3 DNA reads TGCAGTCTCACGGGCGGGGCGGATTACGAGCAGTACTTC.

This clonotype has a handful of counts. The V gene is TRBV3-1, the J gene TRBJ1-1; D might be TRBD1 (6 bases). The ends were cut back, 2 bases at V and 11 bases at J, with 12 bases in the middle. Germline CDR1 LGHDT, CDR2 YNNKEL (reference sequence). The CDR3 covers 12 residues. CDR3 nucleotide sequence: TGTGCCAGCAGCCAAAAACAGGGTACTGCTTTCTTT. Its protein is CASSQKQGTAFF.

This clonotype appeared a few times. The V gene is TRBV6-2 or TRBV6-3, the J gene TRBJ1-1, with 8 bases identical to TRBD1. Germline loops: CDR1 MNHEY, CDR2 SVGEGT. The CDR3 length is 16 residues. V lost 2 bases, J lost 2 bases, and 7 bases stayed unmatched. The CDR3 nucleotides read TGTGCCAGCAGTTACGAACACCAGGGGGCTAACACTGAAGCTTTCTTT. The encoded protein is CASSYEHQGANTEAFF.

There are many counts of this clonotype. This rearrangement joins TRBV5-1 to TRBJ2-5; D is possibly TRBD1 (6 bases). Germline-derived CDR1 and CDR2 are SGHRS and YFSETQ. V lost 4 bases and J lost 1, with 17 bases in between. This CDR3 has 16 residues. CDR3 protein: CASSGSGALLQETQYF. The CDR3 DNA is TGCGCCAGCAGCGGCTCAGGGGCCCTCCTCCAAGAGACCCAGTACTTC.

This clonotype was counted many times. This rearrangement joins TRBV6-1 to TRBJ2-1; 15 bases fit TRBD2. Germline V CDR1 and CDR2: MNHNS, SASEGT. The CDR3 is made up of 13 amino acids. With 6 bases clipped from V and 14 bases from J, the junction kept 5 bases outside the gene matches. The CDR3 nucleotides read TGTGCCAGCAGACGGACTAGCGGGAGGGCCAAGTTCTTC. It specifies CASRRTSGRAKFF.

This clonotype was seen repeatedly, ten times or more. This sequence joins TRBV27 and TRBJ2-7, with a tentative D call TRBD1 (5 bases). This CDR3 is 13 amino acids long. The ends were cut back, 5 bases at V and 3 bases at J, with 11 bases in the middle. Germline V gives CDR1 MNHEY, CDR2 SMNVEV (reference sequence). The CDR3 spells CASSPTGNYEQYF. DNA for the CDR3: TGTGCCAGCAGTCCTACAGGAAACTACGAGCAGTACTTC.

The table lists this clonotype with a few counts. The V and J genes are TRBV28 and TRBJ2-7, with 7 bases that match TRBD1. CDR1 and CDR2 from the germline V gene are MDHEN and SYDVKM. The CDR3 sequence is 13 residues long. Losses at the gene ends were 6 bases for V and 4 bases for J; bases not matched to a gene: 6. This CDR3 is CASSRQGRYEQYF. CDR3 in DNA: TGTGCCAGCAGCAGACAGGGTCGATACGAGCAGTACTTC. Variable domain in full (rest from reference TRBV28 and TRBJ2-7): DVKVTQSSRYLVKRTGEKVFLECVQDMDHENMFWYRQDPGLGLRLIYFSYDVKMKEKGDIPEGYSVSREKKERFSLILESASTNQTSMYLCASSRQGRYEQYFGPGTRLTVT.

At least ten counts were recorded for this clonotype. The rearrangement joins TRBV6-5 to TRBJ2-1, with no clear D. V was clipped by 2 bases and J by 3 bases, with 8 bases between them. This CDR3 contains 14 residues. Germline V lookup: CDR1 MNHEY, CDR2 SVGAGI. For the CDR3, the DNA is TGTGCCAGCAGTTACCAGTCCGACTACAATGAGCAGTTCTTC. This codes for CASSYQSDYNEQFF.

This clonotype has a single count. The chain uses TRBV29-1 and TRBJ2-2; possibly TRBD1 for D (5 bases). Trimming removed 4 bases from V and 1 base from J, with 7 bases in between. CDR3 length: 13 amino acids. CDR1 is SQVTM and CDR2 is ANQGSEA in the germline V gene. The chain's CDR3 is CSVGRGNTGELFF. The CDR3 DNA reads TGCAGCGTTGGAAGGGGGAACACCGGGGAGCTGTTTTTT.

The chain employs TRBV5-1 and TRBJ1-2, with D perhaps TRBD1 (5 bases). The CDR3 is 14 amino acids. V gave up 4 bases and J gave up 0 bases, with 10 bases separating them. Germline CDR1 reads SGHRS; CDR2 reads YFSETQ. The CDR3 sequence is CASSVQAANYGYTF. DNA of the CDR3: TGCGCCAGCAGCGTACAGGCGGCTAACTATGGCTACACCTTC.

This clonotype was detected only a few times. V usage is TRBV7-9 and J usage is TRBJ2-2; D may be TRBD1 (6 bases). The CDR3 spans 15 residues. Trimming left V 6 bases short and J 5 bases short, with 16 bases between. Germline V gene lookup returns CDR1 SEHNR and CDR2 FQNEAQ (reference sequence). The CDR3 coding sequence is TGTGCCAGCAGGCACCGAACAGGGTATACCGGGGAGCTGTTTTTT. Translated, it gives CASRHRTGYTGELFF.

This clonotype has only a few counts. CDR3 coding DNA: TGTGCCAGCAGTCACAATGAGCAGTTCTTC. Encoded protein: CASSHNEQFF. This chain joins TRBV6-2 or TRBV6-3 and TRBJ2-1; D not resolved. Germline V gives CDR1 MNHEY, CDR2 SVGEGT. V lost 5 bases, J lost 5 bases, and 1 base lay in between. The CDR3 is 10 residues long.

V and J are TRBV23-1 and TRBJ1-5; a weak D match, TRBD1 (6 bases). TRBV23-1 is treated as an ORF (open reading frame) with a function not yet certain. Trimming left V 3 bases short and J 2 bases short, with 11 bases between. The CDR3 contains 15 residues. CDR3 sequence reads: CASSQPSGGNQPQHF. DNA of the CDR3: TGCGCCAGCAGTCAGCCGTCAGGGGGCAATCAGCCCCAGCATTTT.

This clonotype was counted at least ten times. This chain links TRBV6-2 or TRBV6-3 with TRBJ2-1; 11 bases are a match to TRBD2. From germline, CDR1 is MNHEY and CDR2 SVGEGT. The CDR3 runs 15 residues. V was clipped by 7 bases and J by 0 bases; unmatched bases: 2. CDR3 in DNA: TGTGCCAGCATAGCGGGAGGGAGCTCCTACAATGAGCAGTTCTTC. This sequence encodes CASIAGGSSYNEQFF.

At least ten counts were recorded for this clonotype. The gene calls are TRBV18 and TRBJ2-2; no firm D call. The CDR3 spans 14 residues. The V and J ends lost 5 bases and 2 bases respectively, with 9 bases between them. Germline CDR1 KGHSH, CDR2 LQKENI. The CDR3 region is CASSSSGNTGELFF. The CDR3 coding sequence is TGTGCCAGCTCAAGTTCGGGTAACACCGGGGAGCTGTTTTTT.

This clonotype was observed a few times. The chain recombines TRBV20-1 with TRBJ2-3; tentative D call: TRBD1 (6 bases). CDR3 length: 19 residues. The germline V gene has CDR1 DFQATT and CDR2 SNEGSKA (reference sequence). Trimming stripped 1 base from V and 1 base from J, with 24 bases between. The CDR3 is CSARAFTGSLGRGTDTQYF. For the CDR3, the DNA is TGCAGTGCTAGAGCCTTCACAGGGTCCCTCGGGCGGGGCACAGATACGCAGTATTTT.

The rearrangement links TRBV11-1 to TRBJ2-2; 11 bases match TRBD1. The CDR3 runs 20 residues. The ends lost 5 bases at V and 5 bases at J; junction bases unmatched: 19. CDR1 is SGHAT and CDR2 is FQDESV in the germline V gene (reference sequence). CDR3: CASSPGQGAVEVTHTGELFF. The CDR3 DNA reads TGTGCCAGCAGCCCCGGACAGGGGGCGGTTGAAGTCACTCATACCGGGGAGCTGTTTTTT.

The CDR3 DNA follows: TGTGCCAGCAGCTGGGAATCCTACGAGCAGTACTTC. Its translation: CASSWESYEQYF. This rearrangement joins TRBV5-5 to TRBJ2-7; D not certain. V dropped 3 bases and J dropped 1 base, with 5 bases sitting between them. The CDR3 runs to 12 residues. Germline CDR1 SGHKS, CDR2 YYEKEE (reference sequence). The full variable domain, with the rest looked up from reference TRBV5-5 and TRBJ2-7, is DAGVTQSPTHLIKTRGQQVTLRCSPISGHKSVSWYQQVLGQGPQFIFQYYEKEERGRGNFPDRFSARQFPNYSSELNVNALLLGDSALYLCASSWESYEQYFGPGTRLTVT.

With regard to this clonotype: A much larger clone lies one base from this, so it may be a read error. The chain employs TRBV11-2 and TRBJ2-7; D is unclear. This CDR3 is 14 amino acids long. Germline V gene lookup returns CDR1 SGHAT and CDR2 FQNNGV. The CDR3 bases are TGTGCCAGCAGCTTACGAATAGTTAACTACCAGCAGTACTTC. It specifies CASSLRIVNYQQYF. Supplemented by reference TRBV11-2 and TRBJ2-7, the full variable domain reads EAGVAQSPRYKIIEKRQSVAFWCNPISGHATLYWYQQILGQGPKLLIQFQNNGVVDDSQLPKDRFSAERLKGVDSTLKIQPAKLEDSAVYLCASSLRIVNYQQYFGPGTRLTVT.

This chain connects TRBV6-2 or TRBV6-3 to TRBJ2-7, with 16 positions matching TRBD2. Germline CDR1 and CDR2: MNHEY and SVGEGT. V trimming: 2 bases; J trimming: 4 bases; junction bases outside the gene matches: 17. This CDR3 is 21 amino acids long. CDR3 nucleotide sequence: TGTGCCAGCAGTTACAGACCCCCGGGACTAGCGGGAGGGCCGGTGGGATACGAGCAGTACTTC. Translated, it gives CASSYRPPGLAGGPVGYEQYF.

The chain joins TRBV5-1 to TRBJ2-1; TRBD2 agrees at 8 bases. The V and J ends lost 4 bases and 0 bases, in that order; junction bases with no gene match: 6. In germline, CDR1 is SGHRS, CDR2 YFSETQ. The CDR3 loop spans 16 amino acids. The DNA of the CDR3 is TGCGCCAGCAGCGCGAGCGGGGGCCACTCCTACAATGAGCAGTTCTTC. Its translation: CASSASGGHSYNEQFF.